A selection of T cell receptor beta chains follows, all from one sample in a study of Tregs in tolerant kidney transplant recipients. Sequencing was performed with immunoSEQ multiplex PCR; in TCRdb, only in-frame clones are kept and a portion is missing. The sample contains about 110,000 clones, roughly 89% of which appear only once. The sample consisted of CD4+ T cells from blood, taken before the transplant. The origin of the receptors is a human donor who received a combined kidney and bone marrow transplant. Both conserved end residues are part of each CDR3. D genes are given only for firm matches. Size is stated for part of the rows, as once, few or many counts, or as a class when the clone is expanded.

abundance: NA; d_gene: NA; v_gene: TRBV28; j_gene: TRBJ2-7; CDR3aa: CASTPGSSYEQYF; CDR3nt: TGTGCCAGCACCCCCGGGAGCTCCTACGAGCAGTACTTC
abundance: NA; d_gene: NA; v_gene: TRBV5-6; j_gene: TRBJ2-1; CDR3aa: CASSSFRDTPYNEQFF; CDR3nt: TGTGCCAGCAGCTCCTTCCGGGACACCCCCTACAATGAGCAGTTCTTC
abundance: NA; d_gene: NA; v_gene: TRBV5-4; j_gene: TRBJ2-5; CDR3aa: CASSFPQGRTQYF; CDR3nt: TGTGCCAGCAGCTTCCCCCAGGGGAGGACCCAGTACTTC
abundance: NA; d_gene: NA; v_gene: TRBV27; j_gene: TRBJ2-5; CDR3aa: CASSFRGLRAQYF; CDR3nt: TGTGCCAGCAGTTTCAGGGGCCTCCGGGCCCAGTACTTC
abundance: NA; d_gene: NA; v_gene: TRBV7-9; j_gene: TRBJ1-5; CDR3aa: CASSAGEIGNQPQHF; CDR3nt: TGTGCCAGCAGCGCAGGGGAGATAGGCAATCAGCCCCAGCATTTT
abundance: NA; d_gene: TRBD2; v_gene: TRBV5-4; j_gene: TRBJ2-2; CDR3aa: CASSFAGGRNPTGELFF; CDR3nt: TGTGCCAGCAGCTTTGCGGGGGGACGAAATCCCACCGGGGAGCTGTTTTTT
abundance: NA; d_gene: TRBD2; v_gene: TRBV5-1; j_gene: TRBJ2-5; CDR3aa: CASSLGPSGGEETQYF; CDR3nt: TGCGCCAGCAGCTTGGGTCCTAGCGGGGGAGAGGAGACCCAGTACTTC
abundance: once; d_gene: NA; v_gene: TRBV7-2; j_gene: TRBJ1-2; CDR3aa: CASSSRVLSGYTF; CDR3nt: TGTGCCAGCAGCTCCAGGGTTTTAAGTGGCTACACCTTC
abundance: NA; d_gene: TRBD1; v_gene: TRBV19; j_gene: TRBJ2-5; CDR3aa: CASTKDRGGPETQYF; CDR3nt: TGTGCCAGTACCAAGGACAGGGGTGGGCCAGAGACCCAGTACTTC
abundance: NA; d_gene: NA; v_gene: TRBV5-1; j_gene: TRBJ1-1; CDR3aa: CASSQQASNTEAFF; CDR3nt: TGCGCCAGCAGTCAACAGGCGTCGAACACTGAAGCTTTCTTT
abundance: NA; d_gene: TRBD2; v_gene: TRBV6-5; j_gene: TRBJ2-7; CDR3aa: CASRTGGTMNEQYF; CDR3nt: TGTGCCAGCAGAACGGGGGGGACGATGAACGAGCAGTACTTC
abundance: NA; d_gene: NA; v_gene: TRBV25-1; j_gene: TRBJ1-3; CDR3aa: CASSGAGAGNTIYF; CDR3nt: TGTGCCAGCAGTGGCGCAGGGGCAGGAAACACCATATATTTT
abundance: NA; d_gene: TRBD1; v_gene: TRBV19; j_gene: TRBJ2-7; CDR3aa: CASSQTGTGAYEQYF; CDR3nt: TGTGCCAGTAGCCAAACCGGGACAGGGGCCTACGAGCAGTACTTC
abundance: NA; d_gene: NA; v_gene: TRBV5-4; j_gene: TRBJ2-2; CDR3aa: CASSPGAGADTGELFF; CDR3nt: TGTGCCAGCAGCCCGGGCGCAGGGGCGGACACCGGGGAGCTGTTTTTT
abundance: NA; d_gene: NA; v_gene: TRBV9; j_gene: TRBJ2-1; CDR3aa: CASSPGWGRYNEQFF; CDR3nt: TGTGCCAGCAGCCCGGGGTGGGGGCGATACAATGAGCAGTTCTTC
abundance: NA; d_gene: TRBD1; v_gene: TRBV30; j_gene: TRBJ1-5; CDR3aa: CAWRTGDRNQPQHF; CDR3nt: TGTGCCTGGAGGACAGGGGATCGCAATCAGCCCCAGCATTTT
abundance: few; d_gene: NA; v_gene: TRBV11-2; j_gene: TRBJ2-1; CDR3aa: CASSLEAAAPWGQFF; CDR3nt: TGTGCCAGCAGCTTAGAAGCGGCAGCACCTTGGGGGCAGTTCTTC
abundance: once; d_gene: TRBD1; v_gene: TRBV7-9; j_gene: TRBJ2-7; CDR3aa: CASSYRQGTYEQYF; CDR3nt: TGTGCCAGCAGCTACAGACAGGGAACCTACGAGCAGTACTTC
abundance: NA; d_gene: NA; v_gene: TRBV5-1; j_gene: TRBJ1-4; CDR3aa: CASTPGATNEKLFF; CDR3nt: TGCGCCAGCACGCCGGGGGCAACTAATGAAAAACTGTTTTTT
abundance: NA; d_gene: NA; v_gene: TRBV27; j_gene: TRBJ2-7; CDR3aa: CASSFSGWVTYEQYF; CDR3nt: TGTGCCAGCAGTTTCTCCGGGTGGGTTACCTACGAGCAGTACTTC
abundance: NA; d_gene: TRBD2; v_gene: TRBV2; j_gene: TRBJ2-5; CDR3aa: CASGGGRGQETQYF; CDR3nt: TGTGCCAGCGGGGGGGGTAGGGGCCAAGAGACCCAGTACTTC
abundance: NA; d_gene: TRBD2; v_gene: TRBV5-1; j_gene: TRBJ2-7; CDR3aa: CASSLVPAGAYEQYF; CDR3nt: TGCGCCAGCAGCTTGGTCCCTGCGGGAGCCTACGAGCAGTACTTC
abundance: NA; d_gene: NA; v_gene: TRBV5-1; j_gene: TRBJ1-2; CDR3aa: CASSSHGGNYGYTF; CDR3nt: TGCGCCAGCAGCTCCCATGGGGGGAACTATGGCTACACCTTC
abundance: few; d_gene: NA; v_gene: TRBV7-2; j_gene: TRBJ1-2; CDR3aa: CASSLVRFELGYTF; CDR3nt: TGTGCCAGCAGCTTAGTTCGATTCGAACTTGGCTACACCTTC
abundance: NA; d_gene: TRBD2; v_gene: TRBV28; j_gene: TRBJ2-1; CDR3aa: CASSPNSAGGYNEQFF; CDR3nt: TGTGCCAGCAGTCCCAATAGTGCGGGGGGGTACAATGAGCAGTTCTTC
abundance: NA; d_gene: NA; v_gene: TRBV29-1; j_gene: TRBJ1-1; CDR3aa: CSVAETEAFF; CDR3nt: TGCAGCGTCGCGGAGACTGAAGCTTTCTTT
abundance: NA; d_gene: NA; v_gene: TRBV7-8; j_gene: TRBJ1-2; CDR3aa: CASSLEGGGYGYTF; CDR3nt: TGTGCCAGCAGCTTAGAGGGAGGGGGGTATGGCTACACCTTC
abundance: NA; d_gene: TRBD2; v_gene: TRBV5-4; j_gene: TRBJ2-2; CDR3aa: CASRDERGGTGELFF; CDR3nt: TGTGCCAGCAGGGACGAGCGGGGGGGCACCGGGGAGCTGTTTTTT